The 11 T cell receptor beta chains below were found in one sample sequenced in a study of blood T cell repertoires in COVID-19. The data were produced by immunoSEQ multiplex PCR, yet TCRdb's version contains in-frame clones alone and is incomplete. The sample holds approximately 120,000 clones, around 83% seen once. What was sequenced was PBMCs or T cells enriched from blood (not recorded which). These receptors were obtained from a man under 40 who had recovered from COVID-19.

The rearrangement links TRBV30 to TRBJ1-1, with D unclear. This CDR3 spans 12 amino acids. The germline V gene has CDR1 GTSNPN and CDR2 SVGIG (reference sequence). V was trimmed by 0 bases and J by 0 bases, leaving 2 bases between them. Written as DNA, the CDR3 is TGTGCCTGGAGTGTCTTGAACACTGAAGCTTTCTTT. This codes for CAWSVLNTEAFF.

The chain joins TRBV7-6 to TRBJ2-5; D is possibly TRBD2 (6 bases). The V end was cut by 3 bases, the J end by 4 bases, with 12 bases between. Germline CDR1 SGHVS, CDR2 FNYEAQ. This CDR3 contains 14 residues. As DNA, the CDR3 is TGTGCCAGCAGCTTCCCTACTAGCAGAGAGACCCAGTACTTC. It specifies CASSFPTSRETQYF.

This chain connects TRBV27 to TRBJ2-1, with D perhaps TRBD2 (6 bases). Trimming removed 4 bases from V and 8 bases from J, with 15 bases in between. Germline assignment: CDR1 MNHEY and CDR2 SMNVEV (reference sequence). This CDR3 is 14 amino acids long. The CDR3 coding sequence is TGTGCCAGCAGTTGGACGGGACTTAGCGATGAGCAGTTCTTC. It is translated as CASSWTGLSDEQFF.

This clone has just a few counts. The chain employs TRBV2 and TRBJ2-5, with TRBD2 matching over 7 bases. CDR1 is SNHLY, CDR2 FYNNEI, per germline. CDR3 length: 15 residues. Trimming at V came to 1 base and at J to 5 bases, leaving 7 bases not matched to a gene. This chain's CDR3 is CASSEDGRGWETQYF. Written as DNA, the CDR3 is TGTGCCAGCAGTGAAGATGGGAGGGGATGGGAGACCCAGTACTTC.

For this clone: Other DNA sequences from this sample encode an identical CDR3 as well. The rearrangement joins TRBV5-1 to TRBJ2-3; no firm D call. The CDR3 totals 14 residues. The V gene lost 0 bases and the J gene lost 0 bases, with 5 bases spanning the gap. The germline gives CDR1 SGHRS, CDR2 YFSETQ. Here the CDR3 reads CASSLGQSTDTQYF. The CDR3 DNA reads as TGCGCCAGCAGCTTGGGACAAAGCACAGATACGCAGTATTTT.

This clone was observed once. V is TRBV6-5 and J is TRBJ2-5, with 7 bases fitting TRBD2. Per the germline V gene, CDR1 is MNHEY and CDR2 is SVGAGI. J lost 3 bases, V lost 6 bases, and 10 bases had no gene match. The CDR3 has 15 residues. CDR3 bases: TGTGCCAGCAGACCTCCCGGGACTACCAAAGAGACCCAGTACTTC. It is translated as CASRPPGTTKETQYF.

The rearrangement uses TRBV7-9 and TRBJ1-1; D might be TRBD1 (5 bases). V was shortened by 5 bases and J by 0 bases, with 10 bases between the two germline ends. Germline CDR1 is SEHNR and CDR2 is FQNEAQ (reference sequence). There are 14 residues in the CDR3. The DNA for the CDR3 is TGTGCCAGCAGCAGGGGAGAGGTGAACACTGAAGCTTTCTTT. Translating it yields CASSRGEVNTEAFF. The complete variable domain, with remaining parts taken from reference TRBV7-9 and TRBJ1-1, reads DTGVSQNPRHKITKRGQNVTFRCDPISEHNRLYWYRQTLGQGPEFLTYFQNEAQLEKSRLLSDRFSAERPKGSFSTLEIQRTEQGDSAMYLCASSRGEVNTEAFFGQGTRLTVV.

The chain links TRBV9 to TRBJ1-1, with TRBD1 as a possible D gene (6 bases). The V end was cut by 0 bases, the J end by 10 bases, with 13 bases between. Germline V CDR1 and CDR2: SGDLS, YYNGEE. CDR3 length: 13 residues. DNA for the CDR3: TGTGCCAGCAGCGTAGGGGCAGGGGATGGAGCTTTCTTT. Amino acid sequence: CASSVGAGDGAFF.

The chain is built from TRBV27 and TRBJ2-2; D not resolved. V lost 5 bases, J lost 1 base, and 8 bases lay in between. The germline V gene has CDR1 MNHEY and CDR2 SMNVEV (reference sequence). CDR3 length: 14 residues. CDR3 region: CASSRQENTGELFF. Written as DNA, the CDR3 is TGTGCCAGCAGTCGTCAGGAGAACACCGGGGAGCTGTTTTTT.

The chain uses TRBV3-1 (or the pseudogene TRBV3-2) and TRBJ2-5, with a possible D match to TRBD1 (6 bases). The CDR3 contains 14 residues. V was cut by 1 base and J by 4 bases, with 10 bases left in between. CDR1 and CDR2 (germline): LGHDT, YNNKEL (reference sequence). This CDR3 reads CASSQGQARETQYF. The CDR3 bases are TGTGCCAGCAGCCAAGGACAGGCGAGAGAGACCCAGTACTTC.

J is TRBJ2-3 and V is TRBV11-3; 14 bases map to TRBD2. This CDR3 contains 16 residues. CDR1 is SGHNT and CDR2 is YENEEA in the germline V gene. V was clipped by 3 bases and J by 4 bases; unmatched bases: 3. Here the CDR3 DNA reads TGTGCCAGCAGCTTGGGGACTAGCGGGAGCCCAGATACGCAGTATTTT. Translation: CASSLGTSGSPDTQYF.